A single sample gave rise to the 22 T cell receptor beta chains below, sequenced in a study of shared clonotypes between healthy human individuals. Using immunoSEQ multiplex PCR, the repertoire was profiled, and TCRdb retains in-frame clones only, with some absent. The table lists 520,000 or so clones, 60% to 85% of them singletons. The sequencing input was PBMCs. All receptors come from a woman aged 40-49 years in good health. Some clones in this sample may be carry-over from other donors' samples.

The chain is built from TRBV15 and TRBJ2-1; possibly TRBD2 for D (6 bases). Germline values: CDR1 LNHNV, CDR2 YYDKDF (reference sequence). The CDR3 extends over 15 amino acids. Trimming pared 5 bases from V and 0 bases from J, leaving 11 bases between. Here the CDR3 DNA reads TGTGCCACCAGCGGGGGACTTTCCTCCTACAATGAGCAGTTCTTC. Translating it yields CATSGGLSSYNEQFF. The full variable domain, completed using reference TRBV15 and TRBJ2-1, is DAMVIQNPRYQVTQFGKPVTLSCSQTLNHNVMYWYQQKSSQAPKLLFHYYDKDFNNEADTPDNFQSRRPNTSFCFLDIRSPGLGDTAMYLCATSGGLSSYNEQFFGPGTRLTVL.

The rearrangement links TRBV9 to TRBJ1-4; 7 nucleotides agree with TRBD1. J gave up 2 bases and V 3 bases, and 13 bases lay outside the gene matches. The germline V gene has CDR1 SGDLS and CDR2 YYNGEE. The CDR3 totals 18 residues. CDR3 amino acids: CASSAPGQPEATNEKLFF. As DNA, the CDR3 is TGTGCCAGCAGCGCCCCGGGACAGCCAGAGGCTACTAATGAAAAACTGTTTTTT.

The chain recombines TRBV9 with TRBJ2-3; the D call may be TRBD1 or TRBD2 (5 bases each). The V and J ends lost 4 bases and 6 bases respectively, with 18 bases between them. Germline CDR1 SGDLS, CDR2 YYNGEE. This CDR3 has 15 amino acids. The CDR3 DNA reads as TGTGCCAGCAGCCCCGTAGGGGTGGGAGTGGATACGCAGTATTTT. Its translation is CASSPVGVGVDTQYF.

The chain links TRBV6-1 to TRBJ1-5, with D perhaps TRBD1 (5 bases). V was clipped by 7 bases and J by 7 bases, with 17 bases between them. Germline CDR1 and CDR2: MNHNS and SASEGT. There are 14 residues in the CDR3. The DNA for the CDR3 is TGTGCCAGCACCGGGACCATATCAGGCCAGCCCCAGCATTTT. Protein: CASTGTISGQPQHF.

The chain joins TRBV19 to TRBJ1-4, with D tentatively TRBD1 (6 bases). The V end was cut by 4 bases, the J end by 9 bases, with 12 bases between. The CDR3 sequence is 13 residues long. Germline values: CDR1 LNHDA, CDR2 SQIVND (reference sequence). DNA of the CDR3: TGTGCCAGTAGTACAGGACAGCTCAAAAAACTGTTTTTT. It encodes CASSTGQLKKLFF.

CDR3 nucleotide sequence: TGTGCCACCAGCAGAGATGAGGCGGAAGAGCAGTACTTC. Its protein product is CATSRDEAEEQYF. The gene calls are TRBV15 and TRBJ2-7, with D uncertain. Germline CDR1 is LNHNV and CDR2 is YYDKDF (reference sequence). The CDR3 is 13 residues long. V was clipped by 0 bases and J by 7 bases, with 10 bases between them.

J is TRBJ1-6 and V is TRBV25-1, with a weak D call TRBD1 (6 bases). The CDR3 runs to 12 residues. Germline assignment: CDR1 MGHDK and CDR2 SYGVNS. Trimming cost V 7 bases and J 9 bases, with 10 bases left between them. The CDR3 spells CASTKQGSPLHF. CDR3 bases: TGTGCCAGCACCAAACAGGGTTCACCCCTCCACTTT.

This clone appeared a single time. The chain joins TRBV19 to TRBJ2-2, with D perhaps matching TRBD2 (5 bases). Trimming pared 5 bases from V and 6 bases from J, leaving 16 bases between. Germline-derived CDR1 and CDR2 are LNHDA and SQIVND (reference sequence). The CDR3 totals 15 residues. CDR3 sequence: CASSQSGLAPGELFF. The CDR3 region has the DNA TGTGCCAGTAGTCAGTCAGGATTAGCGCCCGGGGAGCTGTTTTTT.

This clone was seen a handful of times. The chain combines TRBV7-2 with TRBJ2-7; 8 bases are a match to TRBD2. Per germline, CDR1 SGHTA and CDR2 FQGNSA. CDR3 length equals 14 residues. V trimming: 5 bases; J trimming: 4 bases; junction bases outside the gene matches: 7. The chain's CDR3 is CASSPKSGSYEQYF. CDR3 coding DNA: TGTGCCAGCAGCCCCAAAAGCGGGAGTTACGAGCAGTACTTC.

This clone was counted a single time. This sequence joins TRBV2 and TRBJ2-4, with D maybe TRBD2 (5 bases). The CDR3 is 14 residues long. Deletions cut 4 bases from V and 5 bases from J, with 12 bases between. CDR1 and CDR2 from the germline V gene are SNHLY and FYNNEI. The CDR3 sequence: CASSGRPEQNIQYF. As DNA, the CDR3 is TGTGCCAGCAGTGGGAGGCCCGAGCAAAACATTCAGTACTTC.

This clone was seen at least ten times. This rearrangement joins TRBV28 to TRBJ1-3; TRBD1 is a possible D gene (6 bases). Trimming cost V 2 bases and J 2 bases, with 10 bases left between them. The CDR3 extends over 15 amino acids. CDR1 and CDR2 from the germline V gene are MDHEN and SYDVKM. The CDR3 DNA reads as TGTGCCAGCAGTTTAATTCCAGGGGCTGGAAACACCATATATTTT. This sequence encodes CASSLIPGAGNTIYF.

The chain uses TRBV29-1 and TRBJ2-2, with D perhaps given as TRBD1 or TRBD2 (5 bases each). V lost 7 bases and J 6 bases, leaving 9 bases between the germline ends. This CDR3 is built from 11 residues. In germline, CDR1 is SQVTM, CDR2 ANQGSEA. CDR3 nucleotides: TGCAGCGCCCGGGACGCCGGGGAGCTGTTTTTT. This sequence encodes CSARDAGELFF.

V gene TRBV28 combines with J gene TRBJ1-4; D is unresolved. Germline V CDR1 and CDR2: MDHEN, SYDVKM. V lost 3 bases, J lost 10 bases, and 18 bases lay in between. This CDR3 is built from 15 residues. CDR3 in amino acids: CASSFLGYDGLKLFF. The CDR3, as DNA: TGTGCCAGCAGTTTTCTCGGTTATGATGGCTTAAAACTGTTTTTT.

The chain recombines TRBV2 with TRBJ1-3, with TRBD1 identical over 7 bases. The J segment lost 3 bases and the V segment lost 4 bases, leaving 3 bases of the junction unmatched. The CDR3 runs 14 residues. Germline V gene data show CDR1 as SNHLY and CDR2 as FYNNEI. The CDR3 sequence: CASSGQGFGNTIYF. The DNA for the CDR3 is TGTGCCAGCAGTGGACAGGGTTTTGGAAACACCATATATTTT.

This chain joins TRBV28 and TRBJ2-3, with 8 bases aligning to TRBD1. CDR1 is MDHEN and CDR2 is SYDVKM in the germline V gene. J lost 5 bases, V lost 6 bases, and 4 bases had no gene match. This CDR3 has 13 residues. CDR3 DNA sequence: TGTGCCAGCAGCCTACAGGGGGAAGATACGCAGTATTTT. Amino acid sequence: CASSLQGEDTQYF.

This clone has more than one count but fewer than ten. The V call is TRBV10-3, the J call TRBJ2-4; 8 bases match TRBD2. From germline, CDR1 is ENHRY and CDR2 SYGVKD. The CDR3 runs 14 residues. After removal of 2 bases from V and 5 bases from J, the junction contained 2 bases not matched to a gene. Written as DNA, the CDR3 is TGTGCCATCAGTGAGAACGGGAGGGAAAACATTCAGTACTTC. This encodes CAISENGRENIQYF.

The rearrangement joins TRBV15 to TRBJ1-5; no clear D gene. This CDR3 has 12 amino acids. Between the trimmed V and J ends, which lost 1 base and 10 bases, there was a span of 8 bases. CDR1 is LNHNV and CDR2 is YYDKDF in the germline V gene (reference sequence). The chain's CDR3 is CATSRVKGPQHF. The CDR3 DNA sequence: TGTGCCACCAGCAGAGTAAAGGGCCCCCAGCATTTT. Full variable domain (outside the CDR3, taken from reference TRBV15 and TRBJ1-5): DAMVIQNPRYQVTQFGKPVTLSCSQTLNHNVMYWYQQKSSQAPKLLFHYYDKDFNNEADTPDNFQSRRPNTSFCFLDIRSPGLGDTAMYLCATSRVKGPQHFGDGTRLSIL.

The sample holds a few counts of this clone. The chain is built from TRBV6-6 and TRBJ2-5, with D uncertain. The CDR3 consists of 15 residues. V shed 0 bases and J shed 5 bases, with 13 bases lying between them. Germline CDR1 and CDR2: MNHNY and SVGAGI (reference sequence). CDR3 DNA sequence: TGTGCCAGCAGTTACTCGGTGGTGGGAAGGGAGACCCAGTACTTC. This translates into CASSYSVVGRETQYF.

On this clone: The same CDR3 can be traced to other DNA sequences in this sample. The chain recombines TRBV5-1 with TRBJ2-3; D is ambiguous. CDR1 and CDR2 from the germline V gene are SGHRS and YFSETQ. Trimming pared 0 bases from V and 2 bases from J, leaving 7 bases between. This CDR3 region has 14 residues. Here the CDR3 reads CASSLGSPTDTQYF. The CDR3 DNA sequence: TGCGCCAGCAGCTTGGGTAGCCCCACAGATACGCAGTATTTT.

The chain joins TRBV29-1 to TRBJ1-3; no firm D call. The V end was cut by 6 bases, the J end by 0 bases, with 9 bases between. The CDR3 has 13 amino acids. In germline, CDR1 is SQVTM, CDR2 ANQGSEA. CDR3 sequence: CSVQDFSGNTIYF. CDR3 sequence (DNA): TGCAGCGTCCAGGATTTCTCTGGAAACACCATATATTTT.

J is TRBJ1-5 and V is TRBV5-5; no reliable D call. Germline V gene lookup returns CDR1 SGHKS and CDR2 YYEKEE (reference sequence). This CDR3 region has 15 residues. Trimming took 0 bases from V and 3 from J, leaving 10 bases between them. CDR3 in amino acids: CASSLVGRNNQPQHF. The CDR3 DNA sequence: TGTGCCAGCAGCTTGGTGGGAAGGAACAATCAGCCCCAGCATTTT.

The chain employs TRBV18 and TRBJ2-1, with 9 nucleotides matching TRBD1. The CDR3 is 13 amino acids. The V gene's germline CDR1 is KGHSH and CDR2 LQKENI. The junction had 3 bases not matched to a gene; V was cut back by 5 bases and J by 7 bases. In DNA form, the CDR3 reads TGTGCCAGCTCAGCCGGGACAGGGAATGAGCAGTTCTTC. This translates into CASSAGTGNEQFF.